These 9 T cell receptor beta chains originate from one sample sequenced in a study of blood T cells in healthy people across ages. Through a sample-barcoded 5' primer and a J-beta primer mix, a second PCR was run for roughly 6 to 12 cycles. TCRdb itself ran the 5' RACE reads through MiXCR, one entry per CDR3 protein. In the table there are 600,000 or so distinct CDR3 sequences, 47% of which are singletons. The sequenced sample consisted of blood. The receptors were gathered from an older man in good health.

The chain joins TRBV20-1 to TRBJ2-7, with a possible D match to TRBD2 (5 bases). CDR1 and CDR2 from the germline V gene are DFQATT and SNEGSKA (reference sequence). The CDR3 has 14 amino acids. Trimming shortened V by 3 bases and J by 2 bases, and 14 bases separated the two germline ends. The CDR3 sequence is CSASVGASTYEQYF. The CDR3 DNA sequence: TGCAGTGCTAGCGTGGGAGCCAGTACCTACGAGCAGTACTTC.

The chain carries TRBV5-1 and TRBJ2-1; D is perhaps TRBD1 or TRBD2 (6 bases each). Germline lookup yields CDR1 SGHRS and CDR2 YFSETQ. The CDR3 has 16 residues. V dropped 0 bases and J dropped 7 bases, with 17 bases sitting between them. CDR3 coding DNA: TGCGCCAGCAGCTTGGTTTGGGGCAGGGGAGGAAATGAGCAGTTCTTC. This codes for CASSLVWGRGGNEQFF.

This clonotype was observed a few times. J is TRBJ2-7 and V is TRBV10-2; D gene unclear. Trimming removed 3 bases at V and 3 bases at J, with 15 bases between. The germline V gene has CDR1 WSHSY and CDR2 SAAADI. The CDR3 has 15 amino acids. The DNA of the CDR3 is TGCGCCAGCAGTGAACGGACCTCACTAAACTACGAGCAGTACTTC. This sequence encodes CASSERTSLNYEQYF.

V is TRBV9 and J is TRBJ2-1; 9 bases are a match to TRBD1. CDR3 length: 15 amino acids. Per the germline V gene, CDR1 is SGDLS and CDR2 is YYNGEE. Germline trimming cut 6 bases from V and 7 bases from J; bases unmatched to any gene: 11. This CDR3 reads CASTARDRVSNEQFF. The CDR3 DNA reads TGTGCCAGCACCGCCCGGGACAGGGTTTCGAATGAGCAGTTCTTC.

The chain uses TRBV6-5 and TRBJ1-5, with D tentatively TRBD1 (5 bases). Germline V gene data show CDR1 as MNHEY and CDR2 as SVGAGI. This CDR3 comprises 13 residues. Trimming stripped 10 bases from V and 3 bases from J, with 13 bases between. The CDR3 here is CAISRGTNQPQHF. The CDR3 DNA is TGTGCCATCTCCCGGGGCACCAATCAGCCCCAGCATTTT.

The sample holds many counts of this clonotype. This chain connects TRBV7-3 to TRBJ2-3; TRBD1 matches at 7 bases. CDR1 is SGHTA and CDR2 is FQGTGA in the germline V gene. The ends lost 5 bases at V and 4 bases at J; junction bases unmatched: 6. The CDR3 is 14 residues long. CDR3 nucleotide sequence: TGTGCCAGCAGCCCTGACAGGGTTGCAGATACGCAGTATTTT. Translation gives CASSPDRVADTQYF.

CDR3 amino acids: CASSGRGTGYEQYF. The DNA of the CDR3 is TGTGCCAGCAGCGGAAGAGGGACAGGCTACGAGCAGTACTTC. The V gene is TRBV7-2, the J gene TRBJ2-7; 8 positions agree with TRBD1. Germline CDR1 is SGHTA and CDR2 is FQGNSA. After removal of 5 bases from V and 3 bases from J, the junction contained 6 bases not matched to a gene. CDR3 length: 14 amino acids.

CDR3 bases: TGTGCCAGCAGCCGGCAATACAATGAGCAGTTCTTC. Translating gives CASSRQYNEQFF. This chain joins TRBV7-8 and TRBJ2-1, with D unresolved. CDR1 and CDR2 from the germline V gene are SGHVS and FQNEAQ. Trimming stripped 5 bases from V and 4 bases from J, with 6 bases between. The CDR3 consists of 12 residues. The whole variable domain, filled in from reference TRBV7-8 and TRBJ2-1, reads GAGVSQSPRYKVAKRGQDVALRCDPISGHVSLFWYQQALGQGPEFLTYFQNEAQLDKSGLPSDRFFAERPEGSVSTLKIQRTQQEDSAVYLCASSRQYNEQFFGPGTRLTVL.

This clonotype has only a few counts. The rearrangement joins TRBV29-1 to TRBJ2-5, with TRBD1 matching over 7 bases. Germline V gives CDR1 SQVTM, CDR2 ANQGSEA. This CDR3 has 16 residues. With 1 base clipped from V and 1 base from J, the junction kept 9 bases outside the gene matches. The chain's CDR3 is CSVEGPTGSGQETQYF. DNA of the CDR3: TGCAGCGTTGAAGGGCCGACAGGGAGCGGCCAAGAGACCCAGTACTTC. Full variable domain (outside the CDR3, taken from reference TRBV29-1 and TRBJ2-5): SAVISQKPSRDICQRGTSLTIQCQVDSQVTMMFWYRQQPGQSLTLIATANQGSEATYESGFVIDKFPISRPNLTFSTLTVSNMSPEDSSIYLCSVEGPTGSGQETQYFGPGTRLLVL.